The sequence of this T cell receptor beta chain was determined in a study of CD8 T cells in Susac syndrome. Study at large: Patients with Susac syndrome were therapy-naive, treated with corticosteroids, or treated with intravenous immunoglobulin alone when blood was collected.

Random-hexamer reverse transcription was applied to about 0.5 to 1 ug RNA. TCRdb fed the immunoSEQ multiplex PCR reads into MiXCR, producing one record per CDR3 protein. This sample has around 71,000 distinct CDR3 sequences, with 90% to 95% found just once. Germline-derived CDR1 and CDR2 are SEHNR and FQNEAQ (reference sequence). J was trimmed by 3 bases and V by 7 bases; bases with no gene match: 7. This CDR3 contains 14 residues. This sequence originates from a human donor with Susac syndrome. Sequenced: CD4+ T cells from PBMCs. This chain joins TRBV7-9 and TRBJ1-1; 8 bases align to TRBD1. CDR3 region: CASTTGGRHTEAFF. The CDR3 nucleotides are TGTGCCAGCACTACAGGGGGGCGGCACACTGAAGCTTTCTTT.